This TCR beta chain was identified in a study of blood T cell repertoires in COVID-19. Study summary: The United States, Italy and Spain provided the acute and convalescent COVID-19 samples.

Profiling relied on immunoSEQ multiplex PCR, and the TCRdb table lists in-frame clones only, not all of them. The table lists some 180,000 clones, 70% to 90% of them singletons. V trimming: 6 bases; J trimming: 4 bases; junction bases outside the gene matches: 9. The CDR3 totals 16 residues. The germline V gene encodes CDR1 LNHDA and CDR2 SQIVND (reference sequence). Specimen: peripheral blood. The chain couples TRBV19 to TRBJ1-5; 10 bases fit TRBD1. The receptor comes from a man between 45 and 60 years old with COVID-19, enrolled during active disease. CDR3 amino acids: CASSQDRGRGNQPQHF. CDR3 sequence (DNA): TGTGCCAGTAGCCAAGACAGGGGGCGGGGAAATCAGCCCCAGCATTTT.